A selection of T cell receptor beta chains follows, all from one sample in a study of Ad26.COV2.S vaccination and SARS-CoV-2 variants. Clones were read by immunoSEQ multiplex PCR, and TCRdb kept only the in-frame ones, dropping some. The data show roughly 680,000 clones, with 80% to 90% seen just once and roughly 1.5% held by the top ten. The sequencing used peripheral blood, collected in a trial of Ad26.COV2.S vaccine versus placebo. The receptors originated from a person between 18 and 59 years old who received the Ad26.COV2.S COVID-19 vaccine or a placebo. The CDR3 runs from the conserved cysteine through the conserved F or W. D genes are given only for firm matches. Part of the rows lack a size; the others show once, few, many or a class for expanded clones.

>TRBJ2-5|few|.|TRBV2
CASGRTAGETQYF
TGTGCCAGCGGACGGACAGCAGGAGAGACCCAGTACTTC
>TRBJ2-4|.|.|TRBV21-1
CASSKEASPGIVF
TGTGCCAGCAGCAAAGAGGCGAGCCCCGGTATTGTATTC
>TRBJ1-1|.|TRBD1|TRBV6-6
CASSHPGQGAAEAFF
TGTGCCAGCAGTCATCCCGGACAGGGGGCCGCTGAAGCTTTCTTT
>TRBJ2-2|.|.|TRBV2
CASSGGAYTGELFF
TGTGCCAGCAGTGGAGGCGCGTACACCGGGGAGCTGTTTTTT
>TRBJ2-1|.|TRBD2|TRBV6-2/TRBV6-3
CASSYRTSGGAYEQFF
TGTGCCAGCAGTTACAGGACTAGCGGGGGGGCCTATGAGCAGTTCTTC
>TRBJ2-1|once|TRBD2|TRBV11-2
CASSLPGTSRVREQFF
TGTGCCAGCAGCTTACCCGGGACTAGCAGGGTTCGAGAGCAGTTCTTC
>TRBJ2-2|.|TRBD2|TRBV5-8
CASRPGTSVNTGELFF
TGTGCCAGCAGGCCGGGGACTAGCGTGAACACCGGGGAGCTGTTTTTT
>TRBJ2-7|few|TRBD1|TRBV29-1
CSVVYGTGTYEQYF
TGCAGCGTTGTCTATGGGACAGGGACCTACGAGCAGTACTTC
>TRBJ2-5|.|TRBD2|TRBV30
CACPKTSGQETQYF
TGTGCCTGCCCCAAGACTAGCGGACAAGAGACCCAGTACTTC
>TRBJ1-1|.|.|TRBV6-5
CASQDGGRAFF
TGTGCCAGCCAGGACGGAGGGAGGGCTTTCTTT
>TRBJ2-5|once|.|TRBV6-6
CASSLGPGETQYF
TGTGCCAGCAGTCTGGGTCCCGGGGAGACCCAGTACTTC
>TRBJ1-2|.|TRBD1|TRBV3-1/TRBV3-2
CASSQAGQGGRGYTF
TGTGCCAGCAGCCAAGCGGGACAGGGCGGGCGGGGCTACACCTTC
>TRBJ2-7|once|TRBD1|TRBV19
CASSHERDRGYEQYF
TGTGCCAGTAGTCACGAGAGGGACAGGGGCTACGAGCAGTACTTC
>TRBJ1-1|.|TRBD1|TRBV6-5
CASSRGTATEAFF
TGTGCCAGCAGTCGGGGGACAGCCACTGAAGCTTTCTTT
>TRBJ2-1|.|.|TRBV29-1
CSVEDLANNEQFF
TGCAGCGTTGAAGACCTGGCCAACAATGAGCAGTTCTTC
>TRBJ2-3|once|.|TRBV19
CASSISPAPDTQYF
TGTGCCAGTAGTATTTCACCGGCCCCAGATACGCAGTATTTT
>TRBJ1-5|.|.|TRBV30
CAWSVARFQPQHF
TGTGCCTGGAGTGTTGCCCGGTTTCAGCCCCAGCATTTT
>TRBJ1-2|.|.|TRBV19
CASSIEGTYGYTF
TGTGCCAGTAGTATCGAGGGAACCTATGGCTACACCTTC
>TRBJ2-3|.|.|TRBV15
CATSSVGARDTQYF
TGTGCCACCAGCAGTGTGGGGGCGAGGGATACGCAGTATTTT
>TRBJ1-5|once|.|TRBV18
CASSPSVGKSNQPQHF
TGTGCCAGCTCACCAAGTGTAGGAAAGAGCAATCAGCCCCAGCATTTT
>TRBJ2-5|.|.|TRBV30
CAWSRDYQETQYF
TGTGCCTGGAGTCGGGACTACCAAGAGACCCAGTACTTC
>TRBJ2-7|.|TRBD1|TRBV7-8
CASSFGGQAYEQYF
TGTGCCAGCAGCTTCGGTGGACAGGCCTACGAGCAGTACTTC
>TRBJ1-5|.|.|TRBV12-5
CASGPGQSYSNQPQHF
TGTGCTAGTGGTCCCGGACAGAGTTATAGCAATCAGCCCCAGCATTTT
>TRBJ1-1|.|.|TRBV12-3/TRBV12-4
CASRSNTEAFF
TGTGCCAGCAGGAGTAACACTGAAGCTTTCTTT
>TRBJ2-7|once|.|TRBV6-2/TRBV6-3
CASSFPPGEQYF
TGTGCCAGCAGTTTTCCACCCGGCGAGCAGTACTTC
>TRBJ2-5|.|.|TRBV19
CATGTGSETQYF
TGTGCCACCGGGACTGGTTCGGAGACCCAGTACTTC
>TRBJ1-2|.|.|TRBV24-1
CATSDLQVNYGYTF
TGTGCCACCAGTGATTTGCAAGTCAACTATGGCTACACCTTC
>TRBJ1-3|.|.|TRBV7-2
CASSEGVGNTIYF
TGTGCCAGCAGCGAGGGGGTTGGAAACACCATATATTTT
>TRBJ2-5|.|TRBD1|TRBV15
CATSRIPGGETQYF
TGTGCCACCAGCAGAATTCCAGGGGGAGAGACCCAGTACTTC
>TRBJ2-5|.|.|TRBV7-6
CASSLAIRLGETQYF
TGTGCCAGCAGCTTAGCCATTAGGCTCGGAGAGACCCAGTACTTC
>TRBJ1-4|.|TRBD1|TRBV7-9
CASSLDRGITNEKLFF
TGTGCCAGCAGCTTAGACAGGGGGATAACTAATGAAAAACTGTTTTTT